The 30 T cell receptor beta chains below all came from one sample that was sequenced in a study of blood T cell repertoires in COVID-19 (dated by TCRdb to between 2020 and 2021). The library was obtained by the immunoSEQ multiplex PCR assay. What TCRdb holds here is the immuneACCESS table cut down to in-frame rearrangements. Part of the clones is not present; checked against another copy, under half of the missing clones reflect an unresolved V gene, and the others are unexplained. This sample gives fewer than 90,000 clones in total; about 80% of them show up just once. 40% to 60% of the sample rests with the top ten. What was sequenced was peripheral blood. These TCRs come from a human donor in a cohort sampled during active COVID-19.

The chain uses TRBV7-3 and TRBJ2-7; 7 bases fit TRBD1. The CDR3 covers 12 residues. The ends lost 5 bases at V and 6 bases at J; junction bases unmatched: 4. Germline lookup yields CDR1 SGHTA and CDR2 FQGTGA. The CDR3 sequence: CASSRQGSEQYF. The CDR3 coding sequence is TGTGCCAGCAGCCGACAGGGTAGCGAGCAGTACTTC.

The rearrangement links TRBV19 to TRBJ2-7; 8 bases line up with TRBD2. CDR3 length equals 12 residues. The germline V gene has CDR1 LNHDA and CDR2 SQIVND (reference sequence). V shed 10 bases, J shed 5 bases, and the junction held 7 bases outside the gene matches. The CDR3 region is CATTPGGHEQYF. The CDR3 bases are TGTGCCACCACCCCGGGAGGGCACGAGCAGTACTTC.

The chain employs TRBV30 and TRBJ1-1; D not certain. CDR1 and CDR2 from the germline V gene are GTSNPN and SVGIG (reference sequence). This CDR3 has 11 residues. Trimming removed 5 bases from V and 1 base from J, with 5 bases in between. For the CDR3, the DNA is TGTGCCTGGGTTAAGAACACTGAAGCTTTCTTT. Translating gives CAWVKNTEAFF.

On this clone: A far larger clone differs by one base, so this is likely a read error. The chain employs TRBV12-3 or TRBV12-4 and TRBJ2-1; unclear D gene. The CDR3 runs to 13 residues. V lost 2 bases, J lost 3 bases, and 5 bases lay in between. CDR3 sequence reads: CASSLTNYNEQFF. In nucleotides, the CDR3 is TGTGCCAGCAGTTTAACTAACTACAATGAGCAGTTCTTC.

The V call is TRBV9, the J call TRBJ2-1; D perhaps matches TRBD2 (6 bases). Germline values: CDR1 SGDLS, CDR2 YYNGEE. V was clipped by 2 bases and J by 5 bases, with 11 bases between them. The length of the CDR3 is 14 residues. The CDR3 DNA follows: TGTGCCAGCAGCGTCGGCGGGGTGAACAATGAGCAGTTCTTC. The encoded protein is CASSVGGVNNEQFF.

This rearrangement joins TRBV9 to TRBJ2-5, with TRBD2 identical over 9 bases. The CDR3 contains 15 residues. V dropped 3 bases and J dropped 2; count of bases not matched to a gene: 5. Germline V lookup: CDR1 SGDLS, CDR2 YYNGEE. CDR3: CASSAGTSRQETQYF. The CDR3 DNA reads TGTGCCAGCAGCGCGGGGACTAGCAGACAAGAGACCCAGTACTTC. The variable domain in full, with the rest retrieved from reference TRBV9 and TRBJ2-5, is DSGVTQTPKHLITATGQRVTLRCSPRSGDLSVYWYQQSLDQGLQFLIQYYNGEERAKGNILERFSAQQFPDLHSELNLSSLELGDSALYFCASSAGTSRQETQYFGPGTRLLVL.

To note about this clone: The junction differs from germline at one of its ends, possibly a read error. The chain links TRBV7-3 to TRBJ2-7, with 9 bases that match TRBD2. The CDR3 has 15 amino acids. CDR1 and CDR2 from the germline V gene are SGHTA and FQGTGA. CDR3 protein: CASSLLGTSSDEQYF. CDR3 DNA sequence: TGTGCCAGCAGCTTATTGGGGACTAGCTCCGACGAGCAGTACTTC.

The chain employs TRBV28 and TRBJ2-3; TRBD1 aligns across 8 bases. This CDR3 spans 15 amino acids. V shed 6 bases and J 3 bases; nucleotides not matched to a gene: 8. CDR1 MDHEN and CDR2 SYDVKM come from the germline V gene. Here the CDR3 reads CASRTGAVGTDTQYF. In nucleotides, the CDR3 is TGTGCCAGCAGGACAGGGGCCGTTGGGACAGATACGCAGTATTTT.

The chain joins TRBV5-1 to TRBJ2-2, with 7 bases that match TRBD1. The V gene's germline CDR1 is SGHRS and CDR2 YFSETQ. The V and J ends lost 4 bases and 7 bases, in that order; junction bases with no gene match: 10. This CDR3 contains 15 residues. CDR3 nucleotides: TGCGCCAGCAGCCTTAGGACAGGAGGTCTCGGGGAGCTGTTTTTT. Translated, it gives CASSLRTGGLGELFF.

Only one count was recorded for this clone. The chain couples TRBV4-3 to TRBJ2-2; the D gene is possibly TRBD2 (6 bases). There are 16 residues in the CDR3. The germline V gene encodes CDR1 LGHNA and CDR2 YSLEER. V lost 4 bases to trimming and J lost 8 bases, with 20 bases between them. The CDR3 here is CASSRGRAGTLGELFF. CDR3 sequence (DNA): TGCGCCAGCAGCCGAGGAAGGGCGGGGACCCTAGGGGAGCTGTTTTTT.

The table lists this clone with a count of one. This chain connects TRBV11-3 to TRBJ2-7; possible D gene TRBD2, 5 bases. V was shortened by 0 bases and J by 5 bases, with 8 bases between the two germline ends. The CDR3 has 13 residues. Looked up from germline, CDR1 is SGHNT and CDR2 is YENEEA. CDR3 DNA: TGTGCCAGCAGCTTAGAGGGGAGCCACGAGCAGTACTTC. It translates to CASSLEGSHEQYF.

This clone has a handful of counts. This chain joins TRBV15 and TRBJ2-1, with D maybe TRBD2 (6 bases). With 0 bases removed from V and 1 base from J, the gap between germline ends came to 25 bases. This CDR3 region has 21 residues. In germline, CDR1 is LNHNV, CDR2 YYDKDF (reference sequence). CDR3 DNA: TGTGCCACCAGCAGAGATAGGAGAGGGCGGGAACGCCGGCGGTCCTACAATGAGCAGTTCTTC. This encodes CATSRDRRGRERRRSYNEQFF.

This clone was counted a few times. This chain connects TRBV10-3 to TRBJ2-1; TRBD2 aligns across 9 bases. CDR1 and CDR2 from the germline V gene are ENHRY and SYGVKD. V shed 6 bases and J 7 bases; nucleotides not matched to a gene: 7. CDR3 length equals 14 residues. The CDR3 nucleotides are TGTGCCATCAGAGACTTAGCGGGAGTAAATGAGCAGTTCTTC. Protein product: CAIRDLAGVNEQFF.

The chain recombines TRBV3-1 (or the pseudogene TRBV3-2) with TRBJ2-1; 11 bases fit TRBD2. Trimming took 0 bases from V and 0 from J; bases not matched to a gene: 4. The CDR3 extends over 18 amino acids. CDR1 and CDR2 (germline): LGHDT, YNNKEL (reference sequence). The CDR3 reads CASSQDLLAGGSYNEQFF. CDR3 nucleotide sequence: TGTGCCAGCAGCCAAGATTTGCTAGCGGGAGGCTCCTACAATGAGCAGTTCTTC.

DNA for the CDR3: TGTGCCAGCATTCTCTCTGGGGCCAACGTCCTGACTTTC. Amino acids: CASILSGANVLTF. The J gene is TRBJ2-6, the V gene TRBV2; D uncertain. Germline loops: CDR1 SNHLY, CDR2 FYNNEI. V was trimmed by 7 bases and J by 0 bases, leaving 4 bases between them. The CDR3 runs 13 residues.

The rearrangement links TRBV7-2 to TRBJ1-6; 7 bases line up with TRBD1. The CDR3 length is 15 residues. The V gene's germline CDR1 is SGHTA and CDR2 FQGNSA. After removal of 4 bases from V and 7 bases from J, the junction contained 7 bases not matched to a gene. CDR3 DNA: TGTGCCAGCAGCTCCGCCGGGACAGTGAATTCACCCCTCCACTTT. Translated, it gives CASSSAGTVNSPLHF. Filled out from reference TRBV7-2 and TRBJ1-6, the complete variable domain reads GAGVSQSPSNKVTEKGKDVELRCDPISGHTALYWYRQSLGQGLEFLIYFQGNSAPDKSGLPSDRFSAERTGGSVSTLTIQRTQQEDSAVYLCASSSAGTVNSPLHFGNGTRLTVT.

This rearrangement joins TRBV27 to TRBJ1-2; the match to TRBD1 covers 9 bases. The trim removed 5 bases at V and 8 bases at J, leaving 9 bases unmatched. The CDR3 spans 14 residues. Germline V gives CDR1 MNHEY, CDR2 SMNVEV (reference sequence). The CDR3 region has the DNA TGTGCCAGCAGTCCCAGGACAGGGGTAGACGGCTACACCTTC. Its protein product is CASSPRTGVDGYTF.

The chain carries TRBV6-5 and TRBJ1-1; 10 bases fit TRBD1. There are 15 residues in the CDR3. Looked up from germline, CDR1 is MNHEY and CDR2 is SVGAGI. V dropped 8 bases and J dropped 0; count of bases not matched to a gene: 6. The DNA for the CDR3 is TGTGCCAGCGGGGGACAGGGGAAGATGAACACTGAAGCTTTCTTT. It specifies CASGGQGKMNTEAFF.

The chain carries TRBV3-1 (or the pseudogene TRBV3-2) and TRBJ2-3; TRBD2 matches at 8 bases. V lost 4 bases and J lost 3; bases outside the gene matches: 3. The CDR3 runs to 14 residues. CDR1 is LGHDT, CDR2 YNNKEL, per germline (reference sequence). This CDR3 reads CASSRSGMTDTQYF. CDR3 nucleotide sequence: TGTGCCAGCAGCCGTAGCGGGATGACAGATACGCAGTATTTT.

V usage is TRBV4-1 and J usage is TRBJ2-5; D is possibly TRBD1 (5 bases). The germline V gene encodes CDR1 MGHRA and CDR2 YSYEKL. Deletions cut 1 base from V and 2 bases from J, with 11 bases between. CDR3 size: 15 residues. Here the CDR3 DNA reads TGCGCCAGCAGCCAAGGGCAGGGCAGACAAGAGACCCAGTACTTC. Residues: CASSQGQGRQETQYF.

This clone occurred once. V usage is TRBV15 and J usage is TRBJ2-2; D may be TRBD2 (5 bases). Trimming cost V 0 bases and J 2 bases, with 10 bases left between them. Germline CDR1 is LNHNV and CDR2 is YYDKDF (reference sequence). The CDR3 loop spans 16 amino acids. CDR3: CATSRELGLNTGELFF. DNA for the CDR3: TGTGCCACCAGCAGAGAACTAGGCCTCAACACCGGGGAGCTGTTTTTT.

This rearrangement joins TRBV19 to TRBJ1-4; D remains unclear. The CDR3 length is 14 residues. The germline gives CDR1 LNHDA, CDR2 SQIVND (reference sequence). V lost 10 bases to trimming and J lost 0 bases, with 12 bases between them. CDR3 nucleotides: TGTGCCACTATGAACCCTGCAACTAATGAAAAACTGTTTTTT. Its translation is CATMNPATNEKLFF.

V and J are TRBV9 and TRBJ2-3, with D tentatively TRBD2 (6 bases). Trimming took 1 base from V and 6 from J, leaving 15 bases between them. The CDR3 runs 15 residues. Germline V gene data show CDR1 as SGDLS and CDR2 as YYNGEE. The CDR3 bases are TGTGCCAGCAGCGTAACCCCCGGGGGAGTGGATACGCAGTATTTT. Its protein product is CASSVTPGGVDTQYF. The variable domain in full, completed from reference TRBV9 and TRBJ2-3, reads DSGVTQTPKHLITATGQRVTLRCSPRSGDLSVYWYQQSLDQGLQFLIQYYNGEERAKGNILERFSAQQFPDLHSELNLSSLELGDSALYFCASSVTPGGVDTQYFGPGTRLTVL.

The count of this clone is one. The chain recombines TRBV9 with TRBJ1-2; D unclear. V lost 2 bases to trimming and J lost 4 bases, with 9 bases between them. CDR3 length equals 13 residues. Germline-derived CDR1 and CDR2 are SGDLS and YYNGEE. CDR3 nucleotides: TGTGCCAGCAGCGTTGAGGCGTCCTATGGCTACACCTTC. It specifies CASSVEASYGYTF.

In nucleotides, the CDR3 is TGCAGCGTTGAAGGGACAGGGTTCCTGCTTCCCTACAATGAGCAGTTCTTC. Translating it yields CSVEGTGFLLPYNEQFF. The V call is TRBV29-1, the J call TRBJ2-1, with 8 bases aligning to TRBD1. V gave up 1 base and J gave up 2 bases; unmatched junction bases: 10. The germline gives CDR1 SQVTM, CDR2 ANQGSEA. This CDR3 is 17 amino acids long.

The gene calls are TRBV19 and TRBJ2-2; a possible D gene is TRBD1 (5 bases). Trimming removed 0 bases at V and 1 base at J, with 9 bases between. Germline CDR1 LNHDA, CDR2 SQIVND (reference sequence). This CDR3 region has 16 residues. The CDR3 spells CASSIDSGRNTGELFF. CDR3 DNA: TGTGCCAGTAGTATAGATTCAGGGCGGAACACCGGGGAGCTGTTTTTT.

The rearrangement uses TRBV28 and TRBJ2-3; 9 bases fit TRBD2. The ends lost 4 bases at V and 6 bases at J; junction bases unmatched: 11. Germline-derived CDR1 and CDR2 are MDHEN and SYDVKM. The CDR3 covers 16 residues. The CDR3 DNA is TGTGCCAGCAGTTCCCCTAGCGGGACATCTTGGGATACGCAGTATTTT. Its translation is CASSSPSGTSWDTQYF.

This clone was seen a few times. V usage is TRBV27 and J usage is TRBJ2-7, with 7 positions matching TRBD2. There are 14 residues in the CDR3. The germline gives CDR1 MNHEY, CDR2 SMNVEV (reference sequence). V lost 3 bases, J lost 4 bases, and 6 bases stayed unmatched. CDR3 DNA sequence: TGTGCCAGCAGTTTTTTAGGGGAGGGTTACGAGCAGTACTTC. Amino acids: CASSFLGEGYEQYF.

The chain joins TRBV10-2 to TRBJ2-5, with 8 bases that match TRBD2. V trimming: 4 bases; J trimming: 4 bases; junction bases outside the gene matches: 2. From germline, CDR1 is WSHSY and CDR2 SAAADI. The CDR3 consists of 13 residues. The CDR3: CASSVAGRETQYF. CDR3 in DNA: TGCGCCAGCAGTGTAGCGGGAAGAGAGACCCAGTACTTC.

CDR3 DNA sequence: TGTGCCAGCAGCACCGGAGGTGGACAGACCTTTCAGTACTTC. Translating gives CASSTGGGQTFQYF. The chain couples TRBV28 to TRBJ2-4; TRBD1 might be the D (6 bases). CDR3 length: 14 residues. V was clipped by 6 bases and J by 11 bases, with 20 bases between them. Germline CDR1 and CDR2: MDHEN and SYDVKM.